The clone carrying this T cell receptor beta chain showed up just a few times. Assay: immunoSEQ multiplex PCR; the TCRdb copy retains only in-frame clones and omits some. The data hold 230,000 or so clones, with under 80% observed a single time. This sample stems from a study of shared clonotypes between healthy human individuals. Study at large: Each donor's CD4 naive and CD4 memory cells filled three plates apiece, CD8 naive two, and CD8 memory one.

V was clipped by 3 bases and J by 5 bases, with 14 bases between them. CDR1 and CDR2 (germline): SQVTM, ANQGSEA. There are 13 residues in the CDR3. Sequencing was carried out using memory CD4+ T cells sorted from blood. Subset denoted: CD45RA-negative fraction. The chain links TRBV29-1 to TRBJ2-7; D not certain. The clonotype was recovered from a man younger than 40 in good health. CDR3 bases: TGCAGCGTTGAGACTCAGCTTCCCCACGAGCAGTACTTC. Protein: CSVETQLPHEQYF.